A selection of T cell receptor beta chains follows, all from one sample in a study of T cell repertoires in cytomegalovirus infection. In TCRdb, the reads were re-called with MiXCR into one record per CDR3 protein. The sample consists of fewer than 550,000 distinct CDR3 sequences, around 27% of them appearing once. The sample comprised PBMCs. These receptors originate from a human donor in good health (CMV status not recorded). Some clones in this sample may be carry-over from other donors' samples. Each CDR3 is given with its conserved first and last residue. A D gene is named only where the DNA matches it firmly. Clone size appears in some rows only: once, few, many, or a class for an expanded clone.

J gene,clone size,V gene,D gene,CDR3 protein,CDR3 DNA
TRBJ1-1,NA,TRBV28,NA,CASSSHLDRLTEAFF,TGTGCCAGCAGTTCCCATCTCGACAGGCTCACTGAAGCTTTCTTT
TRBJ2-3,NA,TRBV7-2,TRBD2,CASSLMGTSERDTQYF,TGTGCCAGCAGCTTAATGGGGACTAGCGAGAGGGATACGCAGTATTTT
TRBJ1-6,NA,TRBV7-3,NA,CASRATDRGNSPLHF,TGTGCCAGCAGGGCGACCGATCGGGGGAATTCACCCCTCCACTTT
TRBJ2-4,NA,TRBV6-2/TRBV6-3,TRBD2,CASSYSRGDLTIQYF,TGTGCCAGCAGTTACTCGCGGGGGGACCTTACCATTCAGTACTTC
TRBJ2-1,NA,TRBV6-2/TRBV6-3,TRBD2,CASSYPSGLYNEQFF,TGTGCCAGCAGTTACCCTAGCGGACTATACAATGAGCAGTTCTTC
TRBJ2-3,NA,TRBV6-1,TRBD2,CASSGGGLGVTQYF,TGTGCCAGCAGCGGGGGGGGGCTAGGTGTCACGCAGTATTTT
TRBJ2-1,few,TRBV7-6,TRBD2,CASSLGAGGSFYNEQFF,TGTGCCAGCAGCTTAGGCGCTGGCGGGAGTTTTTACAATGAGCAGTTCTTC
TRBJ2-1,few,TRBV19,NA,CASSFYRGPANNEQFF,TGTGCCAGTAGTTTCTATAGGGGCCCTGCAAACAATGAGCAGTTCTTC
TRBJ1-1,NA,TRBV7-9,NA,CASSIRGDEAFF,TGTGCCAGCAGCATCCGGGGCGATGAAGCTTTCTTT
TRBJ1-1,few,TRBV7-2,NA,CASSSGPDSGNTEAFF,TGTGCCAGCAGCTCCGGCCCTGACAGTGGGAACACTGAAGCTTTCTTT
TRBJ2-1,NA,TRBV4-3,NA,CASSHTGPTNEQFF,TGCGCCAGCAGCCATACGGGACCCACTAATGAGCAGTTCTTC
TRBJ2-7,NA,TRBV12-3/TRBV12-4,NA,CASSLETATLYEQYF,TGTGCCAGCAGTTTAGAGACAGCGACATTATACGAGCAGTACTTC
TRBJ2-3,few,TRBV5-1,NA,CASSLDNLRTDTQYF,TGCGCCAGCAGCTTGGACAATTTACGCACAGATACGCAGTATTTT
TRBJ1-4,few,TRBV6-1,NA,CASSEPDWTVNEKLFF,TGTGCCAGCAGTGAACCCGACTGGACTGTAAATGAAAAACTGTTTTTT
TRBJ2-5,many,TRBV28,TRBD1,CASLGRTGGRETQYF,TGTGCCAGCTTGGGCCGGACAGGGGGAAGGGAGACCCAGTACTTC
TRBJ1-1,NA,TRBV6-6,TRBD1,CASSYSSEGAKAEAFF,TGTGCCAGCAGTTACTCGAGTGAGGGGGCTAAGGCTGAAGCTTTCTTT
TRBJ2-6,few,TRBV6-2/TRBV6-3,TRBD1,CASSIQTGTGKGANVLTF,TGTGCCAGCAGTATACAAACCGGGACAGGGAAAGGGGCCAACGTCCTGACTTTC
TRBJ2-1,NA,TRBV7-2,NA,CASSLTSSLEQFF,TGTGCCAGCAGCTTGACAAGCTCGCTTGAGCAGTTCTTC
TRBJ2-2,many,TRBV7-2,TRBD2,CASSLAGGIVTGELFF,TGTGCCAGCAGCTTAGCGGGAGGGATCGTGACCGGGGAGCTGTTTTTT
TRBJ2-3,few,TRBV6-5,NA,CASSYSLSGRFTDTQYF,TGTGCCAGCAGTTACTCGCTTTCGGGGAGGTTCACAGATACGCAGTATTTT
TRBJ1-1,NA,TRBV28,NA,CASRGTGTTEAFF,TGTGCCAGCAGAGGCACAGGGACCACTGAAGCTTTCTTT
TRBJ1-5,few,TRBV19,NA,CASSWGQNQPQHF,TGTGCCAGTAGTTGGGGCCAAAATCAGCCCCAGCATTTT
TRBJ2-2,NA,TRBV4-1,TRBD1,CASSPKDRPTGELFF,TGCGCCAGCAGCCCCAAGGACAGGCCCACCGGGGAGCTGTTTTTT
TRBJ2-1,few,TRBV7-6,NA,CASSLNRNNEQFF,TGTGCCAGCAGCCTCAACAGAAACAATGAGCAGTTCTTC
TRBJ2-1,NA,TRBV5-5,NA,CASSSTGYEQFF,TGTGCCAGCAGCTCGACAGGATATGAGCAGTTCTTC
TRBJ1-1,few,TRBV7-6,NA,CASSFKPNTEAFF,TGTGCCAGCAGCTTCAAGCCGAACACTGAAGCTTTCTTT
TRBJ2-1,few,TRBV11-1,NA,CASTPDRGKPNEQFF,TGTGCCAGCACCCCGGATAGGGGGAAACCCAATGAGCAGTTCTTC
TRBJ1-2,few,TRBV12-3/TRBV12-4,NA,CASSHRQNYGYTF,TGTGCCAGCAGCCACAGGCAAAACTATGGCTACACCTTC
TRBJ1-1,NA,TRBV6-1,TRBD1,CASAGQGGTEAFF,TGTGCCAGCGCGGGACAGGGTGGCACTGAAGCTTTCTTT
TRBJ2-5,NA,TRBV29-1,TRBD2,CSVEKGLAGGIGQETQYF,TGCAGCGTTGAAAAGGGACTAGCGGGAGGGATAGGCCAAGAGACCCAGTACTTC
TRBJ2-5,few,TRBV7-2,NA,CASSLVRGAGETQYF,TGTGCCAGCAGCTTAGTTCGGGGGGCTGGGGAGACCCAGTACTTC
TRBJ1-3,many,TRBV7-2,NA,CASSPWGLAGNTIYF,TGTGCCAGCAGCCCCTGGGGGTTGGCTGGAAACACCATATATTTT
TRBJ2-1,once,TRBV7-8,NA,CASSFLGAGYNEQFF,TGTGCCAGCAGCTTTTTGGGGGCCGGGTACAATGAGCAGTTCTTC
TRBJ1-1,NA,TRBV3-1,NA,CASSQYEGRTEAFF,TGTGCCAGCAGCCAATACGAGGGTCGGACTGAAGCTTTCTTT
TRBJ2-1,NA,TRBV2,TRBD2,CASTLNGLASNEQFF,TGTGCCAGCACTTTAAACGGACTAGCTAGCAATGAGCAGTTCTTC
TRBJ2-7,many,TRBV7-2,TRBD2,CASGLANYEQYF,TGTGCCAGCGGACTAGCGAACTACGAGCAGTACTTC
TRBJ2-1,NA,TRBV15,NA,CATASGLYNEQFF,TGTGCCACCGCGAGCGGGCTCTACAATGAGCAGTTCTTC
TRBJ2-1,NA,TRBV27,TRBD1,CASSIGTGHNEQFF,TGTGCCAGCAGTATTGGGACAGGGCACAATGAGCAGTTCTTC
TRBJ2-5,few,TRBV6-6,NA,CASSYSTGWLEETQYF,TGTGCCAGCAGTTACTCTACAGGGTGGTTAGAAGAGACCCAGTACTTC
TRBJ2-1,many,TRBV7-2,NA,CASSFTSGTYNEQFF,TGTGCCAGCAGCTTCACGTCGGGAACCTACAATGAGCAGTTCTTC
TRBJ2-7,NA,TRBV28,NA,CASSFTGISYEQYF,TGTGCCAGCAGTTTTACAGGGATCTCCTACGAGCAGTACTTC
TRBJ2-1,NA,TRBV4-1,NA,CASSQSRVNEQFF,TGCGCCAGCAGCCAAAGCAGGGTCAATGAGCAGTTCTTC
TRBJ1-4,NA,TRBV6-5,NA,CASSYSIRQEKLFF,TGTGCCAGCAGTTACTCGATAAGGCAGGAAAAACTGTTTTTT
TRBJ2-5,NA,TRBV11-3,NA,CASSLRGLQETQYF,TGTGCCAGCAGCTTACGAGGGCTCCAAGAGACCCAGTACTTC
TRBJ1-1,NA,TRBV24-1,TRBD1,CATSGTTGRNTEAFF,TGTGCCACCAGTGGCACGACAGGGCGAAACACTGAAGCTTTCTTT
TRBJ2-3,NA,TRBV9,NA,CASSVAAAAPDTQYF,TGTGCCAGCAGCGTAGCAGCCGCGGCCCCAGATACGCAGTATTTT
TRBJ2-7,many,TRBV29-1,NA,CSVATNPSYEQYF,TGCAGCGTGGCGACTAACCCCTCCTACGAGCAGTACTTC
TRBJ1-1,many,TRBV11-2,NA,CASSLARGGEAFF,TGTGCCAGCAGCTTAGCTAGGGGGGGTGAAGCTTTCTTT
TRBJ2-2,NA,TRBV11-1,TRBD1,CASSSTGGLGTGELFF,TGTGCCAGCAGCTCGACAGGGGGCTTGGGCACCGGGGAGCTGTTTTTT
TRBJ1-4,NA,TRBV15,NA,CATSREGTLLRDNEKLFF,TGTGCCACCAGCAGAGAAGGGACACTTCTGCGGGATAATGAAAAACTGTTTTTT
TRBJ1-1,few,TRBV3-1,NA,CASSQELKFRTEAFF,TGTGCCAGCAGCCAAGAATTGAAATTCAGGACTGAAGCTTTCTTT
TRBJ1-3,few,TRBV18,TRBD1,CASSPDRAWGNTIYF,TGTGCCAGCTCACCTGACAGGGCGTGGGGAAACACCATATATTTT
TRBJ2-3,few,TRBV7-2,TRBD2,CASSRAGFPSTDTQYF,TGTGCCAGCAGCCGAGCGGGATTCCCGAGCACAGATACGCAGTATTTT
TRBJ2-1,many,TRBV7-2,NA,CASSREWRHNEQFF,TGTGCCAGCAGCCGCGAGTGGCGGCACAATGAGCAGTTCTTC